This is a list of T cell receptor beta chains from one sample in a study of T cell responses to AZD1222 COVID-19 vaccine. The assay was immunoSEQ multiplex PCR, and TCRdb's table has in-frame clones only and misses some. The sample has 95,000 to 150,000 clones; roughly 87% are singletons. The starting material was peripheral blood, obtained on day 0 of AZD1222 vaccination. These receptors came from an adult in good health. CDR3s leave out the opening cysteine and the closing phenylalanine or tryptophan. Not every row has a clone size; where given, it reads once, few, many or a size class.

.	TRBJ1-2	TRBV29-1	SVGDTDRGREDGYT
.	TRBJ1-2	TRBV5-1	ASSRTDRIYGYT
.	TRBJ1-2	TRBV5-6	ASSLDGLYGYT
.	TRBJ2-7	TRBV6-5	ASNRDRYYEQY
.	TRBJ2-5	TRBV11-3	ASSLGSSQETQY
once	TRBJ1-2	TRBV4-3	ASSQQGLLDGYT
few	TRBJ2-7	TRBV10-2	ASSPSSREDEQY
.	TRBJ2-1	TRBV20-1	SASLERTLSPF
.	TRBJ1-4	TRBV28	ASRPKTGGLMKKLF
.	TRBJ2-3	TRBV27	ASQKWGGPGLADTQY
.	TRBJ1-2	TRBV6-5	ASRVERRSYT
.	TRBJ2-5	TRBV3-1/TRBV3-2	ASSQAGLAGPSEY
.	TRBJ1-1	TRBV7-2	ASSSLPQGTEAF
.	TRBJ2-2	TRBV20-1	SASVSGRGTGELF
once	TRBJ1-6	TRBV6-5	ASLGTYGNSPLH
.	TRBJ2-2	TRBV7-2	ASSLAGAAGELF
.	TRBJ2-3	TRBV7-8	ASSLSRTEGTQY
.	TRBJ2-1	TRBV6-5	ASSYQLAEVNEQF
.	TRBJ1-2	TRBV11-3	ASSLDLGAAYGYT
once	TRBJ1-2	TRBV6-6	ASSTTTRQDGYT
.	TRBJ2-7	TRBV28	ASRVVGGRLLSEQY
.	TRBJ1-1	TRBV2	ASSEARGTGVEAF
once	TRBJ2-2	TRBV5-1	ASSLAPTDTGELF